A single sample is the source of the 31 T cell receptor beta chains below, sequenced in a study of tumour-infiltrating T cells in Burkitt lymphoma. Generated by immunoSEQ multiplex PCR, the TCRdb table keeps only in-frame clones and is missing some. The sample has 4,500 to 6,000 clones; about 13% are singletons. Input material: tumor tissue. The receptors shown here come from a human donor with Burkitt lymphoma.

This clone was seen only a few times. The chain recombines TRBV11-2 with TRBJ1-2; D not resolved. The CDR3 has 14 residues. Germline V gene sequence: CDR1 SGHAT, CDR2 FQNNGV. V shed 4 bases and J shed 2 bases, with 11 bases lying between them. CDR3 bases: TGTGCCAGCAGCTCGGCCTCGTTCAACTATGGCTACACCTTC. It is translated as CASSSASFNYGYTF.

The chain joins TRBV7-2 to TRBJ1-2, with D unclear. Trimming stripped 5 bases from V and 8 bases from J, with 18 bases between. There are 14 residues in the CDR3. Looked up from germline, CDR1 is SGHTA and CDR2 is FQGNSA. The CDR3 sequence is CASSQGRDTGGYTF. DNA for the CDR3: TGTGCCAGCAGCCAAGGGAGGGATACTGGGGGCTACACCTTC.

This clone has a handful of counts. The rearrangement uses TRBV4-1 and TRBJ2-1; 9 nucleotides line up with TRBD2. J lost 0 bases, V lost 4 bases, and 1 base had no gene match. Per germline, CDR1 MGHRA and CDR2 YSYEKL. The CDR3 is made up of 15 amino acids. CDR3 DNA: TGCGCCAGCAGCCTGACTAGCGGCTCCTACAATGAGCAGTTCTTC. This codes for CASSLTSGSYNEQFF.

The J gene is TRBJ1-2, the V gene TRBV5-8; no reliable D call. CDR1 is SGHTS, CDR2 YDEGEE, per germline. Between the trimmed V and J ends, which lost 1 base and 0 bases, there was a span of 10 bases. This CDR3 spans 15 amino acids. CDR3 in amino acids: CASSLLRVANYGYTF. As DNA, the CDR3 is TGTGCCAGCAGCTTGTTGCGGGTCGCTAACTATGGCTACACCTTC.

The rearrangement links TRBV2 to TRBJ2-3; the D is unclear. V was clipped by 7 bases and J by 5 bases, with 7 bases between them. This CDR3 comprises 11 residues. Germline V gene data show CDR1 as SNHLY and CDR2 as FYNNEI. CDR3 coding DNA: TGTGCCAGCATTGGTGGAGATACGCAGTATTTT. It yields the protein CASIGGDTQYF.

This rearrangement joins TRBV6-6 to TRBJ2-3; perhaps TRBD1 as D (5 bases). The ends were cut back, 2 bases at V and 4 bases at J, with 13 bases in the middle. Germline-derived CDR1 and CDR2 are MNHNY and SVGAGI (reference sequence). This CDR3 has 15 amino acids. The CDR3 sequence: CASSYGRLGPDTQYF. As DNA, the CDR3 is TGTGCCAGCAGTTACGGACGACTGGGGCCAGATACGCAGTATTTT.

This clone appeared a few times. This chain links TRBV9 with TRBJ1-5; the D is unclear. Germline V lookup: CDR1 SGDLS, CDR2 YYNGEE. This CDR3 region has 14 residues. V gave up 3 bases and J gave up 7 bases, with 14 bases separating them. The CDR3 region is CASSAVGGEQPQHF. In DNA form, the CDR3 reads TGTGCCAGCAGCGCCGTAGGCGGGGAACAGCCCCAGCATTTT.

The chain uses TRBV19 and TRBJ1-5; the D gene is possibly TRBD1 (5 bases). The V end was cut by 1 base, the J end by 3 bases, with 13 bases between. Germline V lookup: CDR1 LNHDA, CDR2 SQIVND (reference sequence). The CDR3 runs to 16 residues. In DNA form, the CDR3 reads TGTGCCAGTAGTATAGGTCCCAGGGTAGACAATCAGCCCCAGCATTTT. Its protein is CASSIGPRVDNQPQHF.

A few counts support this clone. The chain is built from TRBV18 and TRBJ2-3, with a tentative D call TRBD2 (5 bases). Trimming removed 0 bases at V and 2 bases at J, with 6 bases between. Germline CDR1 and CDR2: KGHSH and LQKENI. The CDR3 runs 14 residues. The CDR3 nucleotides read TGTGCCAGCTCACCACCGGGAGCCACAGATACGCAGTATTTT. Protein: CASSPPGATDTQYF.

The genes are TRBV10-1 and TRBJ2-3; D possibly matches TRBD1 or TRBD2 (6 bases each). Germline CDR1 and CDR2: WNHNN and SYGVQD (reference sequence). The V and J ends lost 3 bases and 2 bases respectively, with 12 bases between them. CDR3 length: 15 residues. As DNA, the CDR3 is TGCGCCAGCAGTGAAGGGGGACTCCTCACAGATACGCAGTATTTT. Protein: CASSEGGLLTDTQYF.

This clone was observed a few times. The rearrangement links TRBV28 to TRBJ1-2, with D hard to call. The length of the CDR3 is 15 residues. The germline V gene encodes CDR1 MDHEN and CDR2 SYDVKM. Trimming took 1 base from V and 3 from J, leaving 12 bases between them. Here the CDR3 reads CASSLLWGDDYGYTF. CDR3 bases: TGTGCCAGCAGTTTATTGTGGGGTGACGACTATGGCTACACCTTC.

In this sample, this clone turned up a few times. This chain joins TRBV15 and TRBJ2-7, with no clear D. Trimming stripped 3 bases from V and 0 bases from J, with 12 bases between. The V gene's germline CDR1 is LNHNV and CDR2 YYDKDF (reference sequence). CDR3 length: 15 residues. CDR3 residues: CATSSQNVNSYEQYF. Here the CDR3 DNA reads TGTGCCACCAGCAGCCAGAATGTGAACTCCTACGAGCAGTACTTC.

This clone was seen a handful of times. The chain carries TRBV5-4 and TRBJ1-4; D not resolved. With 0 bases removed from V and 0 bases from J, the gap between germline ends came to 9 bases. This CDR3 is built from 16 residues. Germline CDR1 reads SGHNT; CDR2 reads YYREEE (reference sequence). The CDR3 nucleotides read TGTGCCAGCAGCTTGGGGCCCGGGGCAACTAATGAAAAACTGTTTTTT. Its protein product is CASSLGPGATNEKLFF.

This sequence joins TRBV5-6 and TRBJ1-1; no reliable D call. With 4 bases removed from V and 1 base from J, the gap between germline ends came to 11 bases. Germline values: CDR1 SGHDT, CDR2 YYEEEE. This CDR3 is built from 14 residues. The CDR3 is CASSRPSWNTEAFF. For the CDR3, the DNA is TGTGCCAGCAGCCGCCCGAGCTGGAACACTGAAGCTTTCTTT.

In this sample, this clone turned up a few times. This sequence joins TRBV28 and TRBJ1-2; no clear D gene. The CDR3 has 14 amino acids. Germline V gives CDR1 MDHEN, CDR2 SYDVKM. V shed 3 bases and J shed 6 bases, with 14 bases lying between them. The CDR3 DNA reads TGTGCCAGCAGTTTTCCCCGAACTCGTCATGGCTACACCTTC. Its protein product is CASSFPRTRHGYTF.

This clone was recorded a few times. V gene TRBV21-1 combines with J gene TRBJ2-4; the table's TRBD1 call for D was not verified on the DNA. TRBV21-1 is an annotated pseudogene. The CDR3 is 18 amino acids. CDR3 sequence: CASSKALRQGLAKNIQYF. The CDR3 nucleotides read TGTGCCAGCAGCAAAGCGCTTCGACAGGGACTAGCCAAAAACATTCAGTACTTC.

This chain joins TRBV15 and TRBJ2-3; D may be TRBD1 or TRBD2 (5 bases each). V lost 5 bases and J lost 8, with 11 bases in between. The CDR3 spans 12 residues. The germline gives CDR1 LNHNV, CDR2 YYDKDF (reference sequence). The chain's CDR3 is CATSAGSGTQYF. CDR3 in DNA: TGTGCCACCAGCGCAGGGAGTGGTACGCAGTATTTT.

This rearrangement joins TRBV29-1 to TRBJ2-5, with 9 nucleotides matching TRBD1. The CDR3 extends over 14 amino acids. After removal of 6 bases from V and 5 bases from J, the junction contained 10 bases not matched to a gene. Germline CDR1 and CDR2: SQVTM and ANQGSEA. The CDR3 DNA reads as TGCAGCGTCTACGGGACAGGGAGTTTGGAGACCCAGTACTTC. This codes for CSVYGTGSLETQYF.

The V call is TRBV7-9, the J call TRBJ1-4; no definite D call. Looked up from germline, CDR1 is SEHNR and CDR2 is FQNEAQ (reference sequence). This CDR3 contains 13 residues. V was cut by 5 bases and J by 6 bases, with 10 bases left in between. This chain's CDR3 is CASSPEGYEKLFF. The CDR3 DNA sequence: TGTGCCAGCAGCCCGGAAGGATATGAAAAACTGTTTTTT.

The sample holds a few counts of this clone. V gene TRBV5-1 combines with J gene TRBJ1-1; D gene ambiguous. CDR1 is SGHRS, CDR2 YFSETQ, per germline. The CDR3 contains 16 residues. V was clipped by 4 bases and J by 5 bases, with 21 bases between them. The CDR3 loop is CASSQSPERAATEAFF. In DNA form, the CDR3 reads TGCGCCAGCAGCCAGAGCCCAGAGAGGGCCGCGACTGAAGCTTTCTTT.

The CDR3 DNA sequence: TGTGCCAGCAGTGAAGCTGGGGGGCTTGGCTATGGCTACACCTTC. Translated: CASSEAGGLGYGYTF. The genes are TRBV2 and TRBJ1-2; tentative D call: TRBD1 (6 bases). CDR1 SNHLY and CDR2 FYNNEI come from the germline V gene. The CDR3 covers 15 residues. Trimming took off 0 bases at V and 4 bases at J, with 12 bases between the two ends.

This clone turned up a few times. The chain is built from TRBV30 and TRBJ2-7; 8 bases fit TRBD2. CDR3 size: 13 residues. V dropped 8 bases and J dropped 1; count of bases not matched to a gene: 7. Looked up from germline, CDR1 is GTSNPN and CDR2 is SVGIG (reference sequence). CDR3 DNA sequence: TGTGCCGGGGGGCCGGGAGGGTCCTACGAGCAGTACTTC. It codes for CAGGPGGSYEQYF.

This chain joins TRBV19 and TRBJ1-4; D is unresolved. The CDR3 has 13 residues. Trimming took 6 bases from V and 8 from J, leaving 13 bases between them. Germline V gene lookup returns CDR1 LNHDA and CDR2 SQIVND (reference sequence). In nucleotides, the CDR3 is TGTGCCAGTAGCCCTTCGAGTAGGGAAAAACTGTTTTTT. Amino acid sequence: CASSPSSREKLFF.

The table lists this clone with a few counts. The chain employs TRBV18 and TRBJ1-2; 8 bases map to TRBD1. This CDR3 is built from 13 residues. J was trimmed by 3 bases and V by 3 bases; bases with no gene match: 0. CDR1 is KGHSH and CDR2 is LQKENI in the germline V gene. In DNA form, the CDR3 reads TGTGCCAGCTCACCGGGACAGGACTATGGCTACACCTTC. Its protein product is CASSPGQDYGYTF.

In its sample, this clone ranks as medium-sized (0.01 to 0.1%). In the same sample, other DNA sequences code for this CDR3. The rearrangement links TRBV28 to TRBJ1-2, with D perhaps TRBD1 (6 bases). CDR3 length: 15 residues. Trimming pared 3 bases from V and 3 bases from J, leaving 14 bases between. Germline V CDR1 and CDR2: MDHEN, SYDVKM. For the CDR3, the DNA is TGTGCCAGCAGTTTGGGGAGGGGGAGGTACTATGGCTACACCTTC. It encodes CASSLGRGRYYGYTF.

The table lists this clone with a few counts. V usage is TRBV19 and J usage is TRBJ1-5, with D perhaps TRBD1 (6 bases). The CDR3 runs to 15 residues. Trimming removed 4 bases at V and 5 bases at J, with 15 bases between. The germline gives CDR1 LNHDA, CDR2 SQIVND (reference sequence). Here the CDR3 DNA reads TGTGCCAGTAGTACCGGACAGAGGAGGGATCAGCCCCAGCATTTT. Translating gives CASSTGQRRDQPQHF.

The chain recombines TRBV6-5 with TRBJ1-2, with a possible D match to TRBD1 (6 bases). V lost 4 bases to trimming and J lost 7 bases, with 22 bases between them. Germline V gives CDR1 MNHEY, CDR2 SVGAGI. This CDR3 has 16 residues. Written as DNA, the CDR3 is TGTGCCAGCAGTTCCGATCGCTCGTCCAGGGGTTCTGGCTACACCTTC. Translation gives CASSSDRSSRGSGYTF.

The CDR3 sequence: CASSFLGGNEKLFF. The CDR3 DNA reads TGCGCCAGCAGCTTCCTGGGGGGGAATGAAAAACTGTTTTTT. This chain connects TRBV5-1 to TRBJ1-4; the D gene is possibly TRBD1 (5 bases). Trimming removed 2 bases at V and 5 bases at J, with 10 bases between. The CDR3 loop spans 14 amino acids. CDR1 is SGHRS, CDR2 YFSETQ, per germline.

The chain carries TRBV5-5 and TRBJ1-4, with D perhaps TRBD1 (5 bases). V dropped 2 bases and J dropped 1 base, with 6 bases sitting between them. Per the germline V gene, CDR1 is SGHKS and CDR2 is YYEKEE (reference sequence). The CDR3 has 14 amino acids. CDR3 residues: CASSFQGTNEKLFF. CDR3 nucleotides: TGTGCCAGCAGCTTTCAGGGAACTAATGAAAAACTGTTTTTT.

The rearrangement links TRBV6-5 to TRBJ2-5; TRBD1 matches 8 bases. The CDR3 is 13 residues long. CDR1 is MNHEY, CDR2 SVGAGI, per germline. V was clipped by 6 bases and J by 5 bases; unmatched bases: 5. The chain's CDR3 is CASSRGLQETQYF. The CDR3 nucleotides read TGTGCCAGCAGCAGGGGGCTACAGGAGACCCAGTACTTC.

The V and J genes are TRBV11-2 and TRBJ1-6, with a weak D call TRBD1 (6 bases). The CDR3 is made up of 15 amino acids. The V end lost 2 bases, the J end lost 10 bases, and 15 bases lay between the germline ends. Germline CDR1 SGHAT, CDR2 FQNNGV. CDR3 bases: TGTGCCAGCAGCTTAAGAGGGGGGTCGGGCTCACCCCTCCACTTT. It translates to CASSLRGGSGSPLHF.